The TCR beta chain under discussion was sequenced for a study of immune characterization of retroperitoneal liposarcoma. TCRdb processed the PCR reads anew with MiXCR; each CDR3 protein has one entry. The repertoire consists of roughly 9,300 distinct CDR3 sequences, with around a third occurring once and the leading ten covering about 9.5%. Sequencing was performed on tumor tissue. This TCR came from a female donor with retroperitoneal liposarcoma.

The CDR3 DNA follows: TGTGCCAGCAGTGCCGGGACAGGGGGTTCTGGGGCCAACGTCCTGACTTTC. Its protein is CASSAGTGGSGANVLTF. The rearrangement joins TRBV6-1 to TRBJ2-6; TRBD1 matches 11 bases. CDR1 is MNHNS and CDR2 is SASEGT in the germline V gene. V lost 4 bases and J lost 1; bases outside the gene matches: 3. The CDR3 is 17 residues long.